These 15 T cell receptor beta chains were sequenced from one sample in a study of T-cell memory formation after mild COVID-19. TCRdb itself ran the 5' RACE reads through MiXCR, one entry per CDR3 protein. This sample has 210,000 or so distinct CDR3 sequences, with 25% to 35% found just once. The specimen sequenced was PBMCs or a T cell subset sorted from them (not recorded which). The receptors shown here come from an adult woman who had mild COVID-19 (a few samples of this study predate the infection). Cell type and time point are not known.

This clonotype was seen more than once but under ten times. The V gene is TRBV12-3 or TRBV12-4, the J gene TRBJ2-7; a possible D gene is TRBD1 (6 bases). V dropped 7 bases and J dropped 2 bases, with 15 bases sitting between them. The CDR3 is 14 residues long. The CDR3 protein is CASTLGQGTYEQYF. The CDR3 DNA reads as TGTGCCAGCACCCTGGGTCAGGGGACCTACGAGCAGTACTTC.

This sequence joins TRBV9 and TRBJ2-3, with no clear D. CDR3 length equals 15 residues. The V end lost 0 bases, the J end lost 3 bases, and 11 bases lay between the germline ends. Germline CDR1 reads SGDLS; CDR2 reads YYNGEE. CDR3 sequence (DNA): TGTGCCAGCAGCGTAGGTGACTCCGGAACAGATACGCAGTATTTT. Encoded protein: CASSVGDSGTDTQYF.

The V gene is TRBV7-9, the J gene TRBJ1-3; no reliable D call. The CDR3 covers 14 residues. Deletions cut 3 bases from V and 0 bases from J, with 6 bases between. Germline loops: CDR1 SEHNR, CDR2 FQNEAQ (reference sequence). The CDR3 DNA follows: TGTGCCAGCAGCTTTTTGGTCTCTGGAAACACCATATATTTT. As protein: CASSFLVSGNTIYF.

The rearrangement joins TRBV10-2 to TRBJ1-5; no clear D gene. Germline CDR1 and CDR2: WSHSY and SAAADI. Deletions cut 5 bases from V and 6 bases from J, with 14 bases between. The CDR3 runs to 14 residues. The CDR3, as DNA: TGCGCCAGCAGTATGGTTTCGGGTGCTCAGCCCCAGCATTTT. Translated, it gives CASSMVSGAQPQHF.

This chain uses TRBV5-1 with TRBJ2-1; tentative D call: TRBD2 (6 bases). Trimming took off 8 bases at V and 2 bases at J, with 17 bases between the two ends. The CDR3 has 15 amino acids. Germline V gene lookup returns CDR1 SGHRS and CDR2 YFSETQ. The CDR3 loop is CASTLSAGTYNEQFF. The DNA for the CDR3 is TGCGCCAGTACCCTGTCCGCGGGGACCTACAATGAGCAGTTCTTC.

Only a few counts were recorded for this clonotype. This sequence joins TRBV10-3 and TRBJ1-6; maybe TRBD1 (6 bases). From germline, CDR1 is ENHRY and CDR2 SYGVKD. CDR3 size: 13 residues. This CDR3 reads CGTGSSYNSPLHF. The CDR3 nucleotides are TGTGGAACAGGGAGCTCCTATAATTCACCCCTCCACTTT.

The rearrangement joins TRBV5-1 to TRBJ2-1; the D call may be TRBD1 or TRBD2 (5 bases each). CDR1 SGHRS and CDR2 YFSETQ come from the germline V gene. The germline V and J ends were trimmed by 4 bases and 10 bases, with 15 bases remaining between them. The CDR3 covers 13 residues. CDR3 sequence (DNA): TGCGCCAGCAGCAGCCCGGGGCAGAGGGAGCAGTTCTTC. Its translation: CASSSPGQREQFF.

The rearrangement uses TRBV9 and TRBJ2-7, with D perhaps matching TRBD1 (5 bases). There are 13 residues in the CDR3. The V end was cut by 0 bases, the J end by 3 bases, with 7 bases between. Germline V CDR1 and CDR2: SGDLS, YYNGEE. Here the CDR3 DNA reads TGTGCCAGCAGCGTAGAGCAGGGCTACGAGCAGTACTTC. As protein: CASSVEQGYEQYF.

The chain uses TRBV20-1 and TRBJ2-7; 10 bases fit TRBD2. V gave up 3 bases and J gave up 3 bases; unmatched junction bases: 8. Looked up from germline, CDR1 is DFQATT and CDR2 is SNEGSKA (reference sequence). The CDR3 has 15 residues. CDR3 DNA: TGCAGTGCTAGTCCAACCGGGACTAGCGACTACGAGCAGTACTTC. Protein sequence: CSASPTGTSDYEQYF.

The chain uses TRBV7-2 and TRBJ2-1; D may be TRBD1 (6 bases). Germline CDR1 and CDR2: SGHTA and FQGNSA. V lost 4 bases, J lost 12 bases, and 13 bases lay in between. This CDR3 is 12 amino acids long. In DNA, the CDR3 is TGTGCCAGCAGCTCGGGACCACAGGGGCAGTTCTTC. This sequence encodes CASSSGPQGQFF.

This rearrangement joins TRBV18 to TRBJ2-3; a weak D match, TRBD1 (6 bases). This CDR3 has 14 amino acids. The V and J ends lost 5 bases and 3 bases respectively, with 12 bases between them. CDR1 and CDR2 from the germline V gene are KGHSH and LQKENI. The chain's CDR3 is CASSSSRGTDTQYF. The CDR3 coding sequence is TGTGCCAGCTCATCCTCCAGGGGTACAGATACGCAGTATTTT.

This chain links TRBV6-6 with TRBJ2-5; D gene unclear. The CDR3 extends over 13 amino acids. In germline, CDR1 is MNHNY, CDR2 SVGAGI (reference sequence). The V end lost 5 bases, the J end lost 1 base, and 8 bases lay between the germline ends. The CDR3 spells CASSPTLQETQYF. The CDR3 region has the DNA TGTGCCAGCAGTCCCACCCTCCAAGAGACCCAGTACTTC.

There are a few counts of this clonotype. The chain uses TRBV7-6 and TRBJ2-1; 10 positions agree with TRBD2. CDR1 SGHVS and CDR2 FNYEAQ come from the germline V gene. The CDR3 spans 15 residues. The V segment lost 1 base and the J segment 8 bases; nucleotides outside the gene matches: 5. The CDR3 coding sequence is TGTGCCAGCAGCTTAGGCACTAGCGGGATTTATGAGCAGTTCTTC. This gives the protein CASSLGTSGIYEQFF.

The chain couples TRBV20-1 to TRBJ2-7; 8 positions match TRBD1. CDR1 is DFQATT and CDR2 is SNEGSKA in the germline V gene (reference sequence). This CDR3 has 13 residues. The J segment lost 2 bases and the V segment lost 3 bases, leaving 3 bases of the junction unmatched. In DNA, the CDR3 is TGCAGTGCTAGCGGACAGGGCCCCTACGAGCAGTACTTC. It encodes CSASGQGPYEQYF.

The chain couples TRBV25-1 to TRBJ1-1; TRBD1 matches at 9 bases. CDR3 length: 15 amino acids. V lost 3 bases and J lost 8; bases outside the gene matches: 10. Germline V CDR1 and CDR2: MGHDK, SYGVNS. The CDR3 DNA reads as TGTGCCAGCAGTGATCCCCGGACAGGGGCACTAGAAGCTTTCTTT. Protein product: CASSDPRTGALEAFF.